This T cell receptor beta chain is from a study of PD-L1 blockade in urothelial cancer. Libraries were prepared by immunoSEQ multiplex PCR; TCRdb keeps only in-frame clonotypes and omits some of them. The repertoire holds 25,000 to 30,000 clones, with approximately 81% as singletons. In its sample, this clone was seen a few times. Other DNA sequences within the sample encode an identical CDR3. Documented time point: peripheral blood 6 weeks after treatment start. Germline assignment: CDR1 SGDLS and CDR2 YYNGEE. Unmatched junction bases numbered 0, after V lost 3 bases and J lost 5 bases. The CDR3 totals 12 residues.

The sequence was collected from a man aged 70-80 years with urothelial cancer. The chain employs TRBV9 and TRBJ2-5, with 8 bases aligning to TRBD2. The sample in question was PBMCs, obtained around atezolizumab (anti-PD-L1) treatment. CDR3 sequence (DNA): TGTGCCAGCAGCGGGACTAGCGAGACCCAGTACTTC. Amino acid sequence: CASSGTSETQYF. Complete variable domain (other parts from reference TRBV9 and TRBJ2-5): DSGVTQTPKHLITATGQRVTLRCSPRSGDLSVYWYQQSLDQGLQFLIQYYNGEERAKGNILERFSAQQFPDLHSELNLSSLELGDSALYFCASSGTSETQYFGPGTRLLVL.